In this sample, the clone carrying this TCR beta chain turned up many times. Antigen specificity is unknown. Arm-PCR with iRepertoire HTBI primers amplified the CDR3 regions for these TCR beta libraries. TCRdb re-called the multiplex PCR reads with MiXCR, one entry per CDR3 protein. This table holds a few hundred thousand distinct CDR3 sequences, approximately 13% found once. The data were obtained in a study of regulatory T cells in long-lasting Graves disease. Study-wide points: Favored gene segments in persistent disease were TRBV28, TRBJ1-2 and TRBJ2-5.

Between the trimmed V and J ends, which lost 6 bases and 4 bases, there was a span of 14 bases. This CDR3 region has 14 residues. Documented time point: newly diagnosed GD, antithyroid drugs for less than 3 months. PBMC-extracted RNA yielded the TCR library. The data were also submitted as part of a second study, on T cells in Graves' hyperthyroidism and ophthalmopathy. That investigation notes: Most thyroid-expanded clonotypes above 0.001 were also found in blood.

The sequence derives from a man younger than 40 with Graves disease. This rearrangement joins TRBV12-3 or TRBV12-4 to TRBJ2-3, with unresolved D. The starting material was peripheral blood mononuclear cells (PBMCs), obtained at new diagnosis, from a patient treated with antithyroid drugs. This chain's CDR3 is CASSPASTPDTQYF. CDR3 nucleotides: TGTGCCAGCAGCCCCGCGTCGACTCCAGATACGCAGTATTTT.